This TCR beta chain emerged from a study of blood T cell repertoires in COVID-19. As originally analysed: For nucleated cells, counts were estimated from reference gene primer amplification. Some clones are missing from TCRdb's copy, which holds only in-frame ones; the method was immunoSEQ multiplex PCR. The V and J calls and the clone size are those of that table, but D and trimming were determined from the DNA. The sample carries under 95,000 clones, about 91% recorded once. V shed 2 bases and J 4 bases; nucleotides not matched to a gene: 10. Germline assignment: CDR1 LGHDT and CDR2 YNNKEL (reference sequence). CDR3 size: 18 residues.

The rearrangement links TRBV3-1 (or the pseudogene TRBV3-2) to TRBJ2-5, with 13 bases fitting TRBD2. The specimen sequenced was peripheral blood. The sequence derives from a woman in her forties or fifties with acute or convalescent COVID-19. CDR3 coding DNA: TGTGCCAGCAGCCAAAATTCCAGACTAGCGGGAGGTAGAGAGACCCAGTACTTC. Its translation is CASSQNSRLAGGRETQYF.